This T cell receptor (beta chain) appears in the sequencing data of a study of control samples from healthy donors and cancer patients. The CDR3 runs 15 residues. The ends were cut back, 4 bases at V and 0 bases at J, with 12 bases in the middle. Germline V gene sequence: CDR1 SNHLY, CDR2 FYNNEI. The repertoire was sequenced with immunoSEQ multiplex PCR; TCRdb's copy has only in-frame clones and lacks some. The profile shows about 160,000 clones, nearly 96% of them singletons. The rearrangement links TRBV2 to TRBJ1-2; D remains unclear. The receptor was isolated from a woman in her twenties or thirties in good health. The sequenced sample consisted of blood. This CDR3 reads CASSGPGPTNYGYTF. The DNA for the CDR3 is TGTGCCAGCAGTGGACCGGGCCCTACTAACTATGGCTACACCTTC.